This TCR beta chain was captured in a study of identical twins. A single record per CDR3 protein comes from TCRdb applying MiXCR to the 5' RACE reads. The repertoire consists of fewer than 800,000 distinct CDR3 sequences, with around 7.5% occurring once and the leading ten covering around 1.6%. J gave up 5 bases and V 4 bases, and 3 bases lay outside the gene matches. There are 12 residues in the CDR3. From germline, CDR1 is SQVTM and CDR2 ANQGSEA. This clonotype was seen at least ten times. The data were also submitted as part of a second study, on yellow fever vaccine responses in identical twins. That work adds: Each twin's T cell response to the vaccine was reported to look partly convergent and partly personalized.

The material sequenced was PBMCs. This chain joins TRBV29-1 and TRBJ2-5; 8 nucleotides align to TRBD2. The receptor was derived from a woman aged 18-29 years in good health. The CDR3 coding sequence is TGCAGCGTTGCCGGGGGGGCTGAGACCCAGTACTTC. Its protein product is CSVAGGAETQYF.